These 15 T cell receptor beta chains originate from one sample sequenced in a study of OX40 agonist ivuxolimab in advanced cancers. The receptor library was made with the immunoSEQ multiplex PCR assay. TCRdb limited this immuneACCESS table to in-frame rearrangements with V and J called. A share of clones is missing; checked studies link under half to unresolved V genes, and the rest is unexplained. Recorded for this sample are around 98,000 clones; around 90% of them occurred a single time. The top ten clones comprise roughly 0.52% of the sample. This specimen was CD4+ or CD8+ T cells sorted from blood, taken in a trial of the OX40 agonist ivuxolimab. These receptors all stem from an adult with an advanced solid tumor such as melanoma, head and neck, liver or kidney cancer.

The rearrangement uses TRBV28 and TRBJ2-3; weak D call: TRBD2 (6 bases). The V gene's germline CDR1 is MDHEN and CDR2 SYDVKM. V was cut by 3 bases and J by 7 bases, with 17 bases left in between. This CDR3 has 15 amino acids. CDR3 coding DNA: TGTGCCAGCAGTTTTCTCGGGGCTGGGGACTATACGCAGTATTTT. This codes for CASSFLGAGDYTQYF. Based on the CDR3 plus reference TRBV28 and TRBJ2-3, the full variable domain is DVKVTQSSRYLVKRTGEKVFLECVQDMDHENMFWYRQDPGLGLRLIYFSYDVKMKEKGDIPEGYSVSREKKERFSLILESASTNQTSMYLCASSFLGAGDYTQYFGPGTRLTVL.

This clone was seen once. CDR3 nucleotides: TGCGCCAGCCGACAAGTTCACAGGGGACGAAATTTTCGAGGTGCTGAAGCTTTCTTT. Translated: CASRQVHRGRNFRGAEAFF. The genes are TRBV10-2 and TRBJ1-1; 7 bases map to TRBD1. V lost 8 bases to trimming and J lost 6 bases; unmatched junction nucleotides: 27. Germline CDR1 and CDR2: WSHSY and SAAADI. The CDR3 length is 19 residues.

This chain uses TRBV7-3 with TRBJ2-3, with D maybe TRBD1 (5 bases). This CDR3 has 13 residues. Trimming left V 5 bases short and J 4 bases short, with 10 bases between. Germline V gene data show CDR1 as SGHTA and CDR2 as FQGTGA. The CDR3 bases are TGTGCCAGCAGCCCCGCAGGGCCAGATACGCAGTATTTT. This sequence encodes CASSPAGPDTQYF.

The chain carries TRBV28 and TRBJ1-5, with D possibly being TRBD1 (6 bases). The CDR3 length is 14 residues. V lost 5 bases and J lost 7, with 15 bases in between. Germline V CDR1 and CDR2: MDHEN, SYDVKM. The CDR3 protein is CASSTSRTEQPQHF. The CDR3 DNA sequence: TGTGCCAGCAGTACCTCACGGACAGAACAGCCCCAGCATTTT.

Only one count was recorded for this clone. V gene TRBV7-3 combines with J gene TRBJ2-2; D is unresolved. Looked up from germline, CDR1 is SGHTA and CDR2 is FQGTGA. The CDR3 sequence is 16 residues long. The germline V and J ends were trimmed by 2 bases and 0 bases, with 10 bases remaining between them. The CDR3 is CASSLFPMANTGELFF. The DNA of the CDR3 is TGTGCCAGCAGCTTATTCCCCATGGCGAACACCGGGGAGCTGTTTTTT.

This clone was seen only a few times. The V gene is TRBV19, the J gene TRBJ2-7; no definite D call. The V gene's germline CDR1 is LNHDA and CDR2 SQIVND (reference sequence). This CDR3 comprises 13 residues. V lost 1 base, J lost 4 bases, and 8 bases lay in between. The CDR3 nucleotides are TGTGCCAGTAGTATAGGCGAGAGGTACGAGCAGTACTTC. Its translation is CASSIGERYEQYF.

The V and J genes are TRBV18 and TRBJ2-7; possibly TRBD1 for D (5 bases). Trimming left V 2 bases short and J 1 base short, with 9 bases between. The CDR3 runs to 14 residues. Germline V gives CDR1 KGHSH, CDR2 LQKENI. CDR3 amino acids: CASSPEGASYEQYF. The CDR3 nucleotides are TGTGCCAGCTCACCAGAAGGGGCGTCCTACGAGCAGTACTTC.

V gene TRBV6-5 combines with J gene TRBJ1-1, with D perhaps matching TRBD1 (5 bases). The CDR3 length is 11 residues. Germline lookup yields CDR1 MNHEY and CDR2 SVGAGI. V lost 7 bases and J 7 bases, leaving 10 bases between the germline ends. CDR3: CASTRDGEAFF. In DNA, the CDR3 is TGTGCCAGCACCCGGGACGGTGAAGCTTTCTTT.

The rearrangement uses TRBV9 and TRBJ1-1; D is ambiguous. V gave up 1 base and J gave up 4 bases, with 8 bases separating them. The CDR3 loop spans 13 amino acids. Germline values: CDR1 SGDLS, CDR2 YYNGEE. The chain's CDR3 is CASSVKASTEAFF. CDR3 DNA: TGTGCCAGCAGCGTAAAGGCGAGCACTGAAGCTTTCTTT. The whole variable domain, filled in from reference TRBV9 and TRBJ1-1, reads DSGVTQTPKHLITATGQRVTLRCSPRSGDLSVYWYQQSLDQGLQFLIQYYNGEERAKGNILERFSAQQFPDLHSELNLSSLELGDSALYFCASSVKASTEAFFGQGTRLTVV.

The J gene is TRBJ1-4, the V gene TRBV5-1; 7 bases line up with TRBD1. This CDR3 region has 15 residues. Per germline, CDR1 SGHRS and CDR2 YFSETQ. Trimming removed 4 bases from V and 2 bases from J; junction bases left unmatched: 5. For the CDR3, the DNA is TGCGCCAGCAGCGTGGGGGACAGCACTAATGAAAAACTGTTTTTT. Its translation is CASSVGDSTNEKLFF.

This chain uses TRBV5-6 with TRBJ1-5; D might be TRBD1 (6 bases). The CDR3 covers 15 residues. Trimming removed 2 bases from V and 4 bases from J, with 13 bases in between. Per the germline V gene, CDR1 is SGHDT and CDR2 is YYEEEE. CDR3 coding DNA: TGTGCCAGCAGCTTCGGGGGCATGGGAAATCAGCCCCAGCATTTT. It codes for CASSFGGMGNQPQHF.

This chain uses TRBV5-4 with TRBJ1-1; possible D gene TRBD1, 6 bases. Germline loops: CDR1 SGHNT, CDR2 YYREEE (reference sequence). Trimming stripped 0 bases from V and 11 bases from J, with 14 bases between. The CDR3 covers 13 residues. The DNA of the CDR3 is TGTGCCAGCAGCTTGGGGGTCGGGACAATGGCTTTCTTT. Protein: CASSLGVGTMAFF.

V and J are TRBV6-5 and TRBJ2-7; 10 bases align to TRBD1. V shed 6 bases and J 5 bases; nucleotides not matched to a gene: 7. Germline-derived CDR1 and CDR2 are MNHEY and SVGAGI. The CDR3 length is 14 residues. CDR3 residues: CASRKGTGVHEQYF. Written as DNA, the CDR3 is TGTGCCAGCAGAAAGGGGACAGGGGTCCACGAGCAGTACTTC.

This CDR3 reads CASSPTFTASHQPQHF. In DNA form, the CDR3 reads TGTGCCAGCTCACCAACTTTTACAGCCTCTCATCAGCCCCAGCATTTT. V gene TRBV18 combines with J gene TRBJ1-5; no firm D call. This CDR3 has 16 residues. The V gene's germline CDR1 is KGHSH and CDR2 LQKENI. V was cut by 2 bases and J by 5 bases, with 16 bases left in between.

Here the CDR3 reads CASSPDRATSYGYTF. CDR3 coding DNA: TGTGCCAGTAGTCCGGACAGGGCTACCTCCTATGGCTACACCTTC. V and J are TRBV19 and TRBJ1-2; 8 bases map to TRBD1. CDR1 LNHDA and CDR2 SQIVND come from the germline V gene (reference sequence). The CDR3 has 15 amino acids. The V and J ends lost 5 bases and 4 bases, in that order; junction bases with no gene match: 9.